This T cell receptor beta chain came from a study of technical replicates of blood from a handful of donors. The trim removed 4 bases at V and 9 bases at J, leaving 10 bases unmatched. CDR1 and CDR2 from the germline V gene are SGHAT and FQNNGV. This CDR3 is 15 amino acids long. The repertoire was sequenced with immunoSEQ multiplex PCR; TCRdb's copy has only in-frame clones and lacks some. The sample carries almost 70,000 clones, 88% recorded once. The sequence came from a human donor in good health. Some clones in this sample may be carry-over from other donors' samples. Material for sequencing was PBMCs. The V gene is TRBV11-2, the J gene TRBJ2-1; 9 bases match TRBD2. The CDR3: CASSSQRGAPSEQFF. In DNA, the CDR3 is TGTGCCAGCAGCTCCCAGCGGGGGGCTCCCAGTGAGCAGTTCTTC.